This T cell receptor beta chain is drawn from a study of blood T cells in healthy people across ages. Alongside a J-beta primer mix, a sample-barcoded 5' primer served in a second PCR lasting roughly 7 to 11 cycles. A tag from a template-switch adaptor with 12 random nucleotides marked each cDNA molecule. MiXCR, run by TCRdb on the 5' RACE reads, gives a single entry per CDR3 protein. Of around 900,000 distinct CDR3 sequences listed, about 28% are singletons. CDR1 is MNHEY, CDR2 SVGEGT, per germline. With 11 bases removed from V and 6 bases from J, the gap between germline ends came to 15 bases. The CDR3 has 12 amino acids. At least ten counts were recorded for this clonotype. Its target is not known. Study observations and caveats: Donor CMV infection status was unknown, possibly confounding age-related changes in expanded clonotypes.

This clonotype originated in a woman of 80 years or more in good health. The chain recombines TRBV6-2 or TRBV6-3 with TRBJ2-3; D gene unclear. The specimen sequenced was blood. DNA of the CDR3: TGTGCCGCCAACGAGGCCGCCGATACGCAGTATTTT. This translates into CAANEAADTQYF.